This T cell receptor (beta chain) was recovered during a study of CD8+ T cells in alopecia areata. As to this clone: Its matching antigen is unknown. The junction departs from germline at one end; a sequencing error may be responsible.

Sequencing used cDNA as its template, made by extracting RNA and reverse transcribing it. Assay: immunoSEQ multiplex PCR; the TCRdb copy retains only in-frame clones and omits some. The data show over 25,000 clones, with around 80% seen just once and under 20% held by the top ten. Lesional scalp punch biopsies and peripheral blood came from alopecia areata patients. The germline CDR1 and CDR2 sequences are MNHEY and SMNVEV (reference sequence). CDR3 size: 12 residues. Study-wide results and limits: An increase in clonality over normal scalp was evident in lesional scalp, especially alopecia totalis/universalis. Resident alphabeta T cells of normal skin are also sequenced in scalp samples. Mice showed TCR sharing more clearly than patients did, possibly owing to HLA.

This receptor was identified in a human donor with alopecia areata. Material: NKG2D-low CD8+ T cells sorted from blood. V gene TRBV27 combines with J gene TRBJ2-7, with 8 bases identical to TRBD2. The CDR3, as DNA: TGTGCCAGCAGTCCTCCGGGAGGGCCTCAACGGTTC. This codes for CASSPPGGPQRF.